The 8 T cell receptor beta chains in this list originate from one sample, sequenced in a study of cytomegalovirus exposure and HLA in healthy donors. The data were produced by immunoSEQ multiplex PCR, yet TCRdb's version contains in-frame clones alone and is incomplete. The sample includes roughly 150,000 clones, about 90% of them seen just once. Sequencing was performed on PBMCs. These receptors all come from a woman aged 18-30 years in good health and CMV-seropositive.

The V call is TRBV19, the J call TRBJ1-1; 9 bases are shared with TRBD1. The CDR3 covers 17 residues. V shed 3 bases and J 0 bases; nucleotides not matched to a gene: 8. From germline, CDR1 is LNHDA and CDR2 SQIVND (reference sequence). CDR3 DNA sequence: TGTGCCAGTAGTATGGGTCGTGACAGGGGGATGAACACTGAAGCTTTCTTT. Encoded protein: CASSMGRDRGMNTEAFF.

The gene calls are TRBV7-2 and TRBJ2-5; no clear D gene. This CDR3 comprises 12 residues. V dropped 1 base and J dropped 7 bases, with 7 bases sitting between them. From germline, CDR1 is SGHTA and CDR2 FQGNSA. Written as DNA, the CDR3 is TGTGCCAGCAGCTTAGGTCTGAGGACCCAGTACTTC. It encodes CASSLGLRTQYF.

The V call is TRBV27, the J call TRBJ1-2; D might be TRBD1 (5 bases). This CDR3 is 13 amino acids long. The V and J ends lost 3 bases and 8 bases respectively, with 13 bases between them. The germline gives CDR1 MNHEY, CDR2 SMNVEV (reference sequence). Here the CDR3 reads CASSLGGSRGYTF. In DNA, the CDR3 is TGTGCCAGCAGTTTGGGGGGAAGCCGGGGCTACACCTTC.

The V and J genes are TRBV4-1 and TRBJ1-1, with 9 positions matching TRBD1. V was clipped by 3 bases and J by 3 bases; unmatched bases: 5. Germline CDR1 is MGHRA and CDR2 is YSYEKL. The CDR3 length is 15 residues. The CDR3 is CASSQGRDRDTEAFF. For the CDR3, the DNA is TGCGCCAGCAGCCAGGGTAGGGACAGGGACACTGAAGCTTTCTTT.

The CDR3 spells CASSIIGQGGREKLFF. The CDR3 region has the DNA TGTGCCAGTAGTATAATAGGACAGGGTGGACGTGAAAAACTGTTTTTT. J is TRBJ1-4 and V is TRBV19; 8 nucleotides match TRBD1. The trim removed 2 bases at V and 7 bases at J, leaving 9 bases unmatched. CDR1 and CDR2 (germline): LNHDA, SQIVND (reference sequence). The CDR3 is 16 residues long. The complete variable domain, with remaining parts taken from reference TRBV19 and TRBJ1-4, reads DGGITQSPKYLFRKEGQNVTLSCEQNLNHDAMYWYRQDPGQGLRLIYYSQIVNDFQKGDIAEGYSVSREKKESFPLTVTSAQKNPTAFYLCASSIIGQGGREKLFFGSGTQLSVL.

The J gene is TRBJ2-1, the V gene TRBV28, with 7 nucleotides matching TRBD1. Germline CDR1 is MDHEN and CDR2 is SYDVKM. This CDR3 has 16 residues. The V and J ends lost 4 bases and 12 bases, in that order; junction bases with no gene match: 18. The CDR3 loop reads CASSSGRRDSFLRQFF. The CDR3 nucleotides are TGTGCCAGCAGTTCGGGTAGACGGGACAGTTTTCTTCGGCAGTTCTTC.

The J gene is TRBJ2-5, the V gene TRBV5-4, with unresolved D. The CDR3 runs 13 residues. The ends were cut back, 4 bases at V and 2 bases at J, with 9 bases in the middle. Germline assignment: CDR1 SGHNT and CDR2 YYREEE (reference sequence). CDR3 amino acids: CASSPEIQETQYF. In nucleotides, the CDR3 is TGTGCCAGCAGCCCGGAGATACAAGAGACCCAGTACTTC. The full variable domain, completed using reference TRBV5-4 and TRBJ2-5, is ETGVTQSPTHLIKTRGQQVTLRCSSQSGHNTVSWYQQALGQGPQFIFQYYREEENGRGNFPPRFSGLQFPNYSSELNVNALELDDSALYLCASSPEIQETQYFGPGTRLLVL.

The chain employs TRBV6-5 and TRBJ1-2, with 7 bases matching TRBD1. The V gene's germline CDR1 is MNHEY and CDR2 SVGAGI. The CDR3 consists of 15 residues. V trimming: 2 bases; J trimming: 4 bases; junction bases outside the gene matches: 7. CDR3 sequence reads: CASSYEGAKGYGYTF. As DNA, the CDR3 is TGTGCCAGCAGTTACGAGGGGGCGAAGGGCTATGGCTACACCTTC.